What follows are 4 T cell receptor beta chains derived from one specimen sequenced in a study of blood T cell repertoires in COVID-19. Sequencing used immunoSEQ multiplex PCR; TCRdb keeps in-frame clones, though not all of them. The data show around 390,000 clones, 87% seen once. Sequenced: PBMCs or T cells enriched from blood (not recorded which). The origin of the receptors is a woman aged 45-65 years who had recovered from COVID-19.

Only a few counts were recorded for this clone. The J gene is TRBJ1-4, the V gene TRBV4-1, with TRBD1 as a possible D gene (6 bases). Germline lookup yields CDR1 MGHRA and CDR2 YSYEKL. The V gene lost 1 base and the J gene lost 0 bases, with 21 bases spanning the gap. This CDR3 spans 20 amino acids. The DNA of the CDR3 is TGCGCCAGCAGCCAAGGTTTTTACCAGGGGCGATACGCAACTAATGAAAAACTGTTTTTT. Encoded protein: CASSQGFYQGRYATNEKLFF.

The rearrangement uses TRBV2 and TRBJ1-6; D is uncertain. This CDR3 has 12 amino acids. The germline V gene encodes CDR1 SNHLY and CDR2 FYNNEI. With 6 bases removed from V and 5 bases from J, the gap between germline ends came to 5 bases. CDR3 coding DNA: TGTGCCAGCAGACGGGATAATTCACCCCTCCACTTT. Its protein product is CASRRDNSPLHF.

This chain joins TRBV4-3 and TRBJ1-2, with no clear D. The CDR3 spans 17 residues. V lost 1 base to trimming and J lost 0 bases, with 15 bases between them. CDR1 is LGHNA and CDR2 is YSLEER in the germline V gene. The DNA of the CDR3 is TGCGCCAGCAGCCAAGTTGCGCTGAAACCCACTAACTATGGCTACACCTTC. Residues: CASSQVALKPTNYGYTF.

This chain connects TRBV6-2 or TRBV6-3 to TRBJ1-1; a weak D match, TRBD1 (6 bases). CDR1 is MNHEY and CDR2 is SVGEGT in the germline V gene. The CDR3 runs to 15 residues. The germline V and J ends were trimmed by 1 base and 7 bases, with 16 bases remaining between them. The CDR3 DNA is TGTGCCAGCAGTTACTGGCCAGGGGCGGATGATGAAGCTTTCTTT. Translating gives CASSYWPGADDEAFF.